The 2 T cell receptor beta chains listed next were all sequenced from one sample in a study of T cell responses to AZD1222 COVID-19 vaccine. The data were produced by immunoSEQ multiplex PCR, yet TCRdb's version contains in-frame clones alone and is incomplete. The sample carries 150,000 to 200,000 clones, roughly 92% recorded once. The source was peripheral blood, collected 28 days after the second AZD1222 dose. Receptors were obtained from an adult who received the AZD1222 COVID-19 vaccine.

This clone has a single count. The V gene is TRBV2, the J gene TRBJ1-2, with 8 bases identical to TRBD1. Per the germline V gene, CDR1 is SNHLY and CDR2 is FYNNEI. With 2 bases clipped from V and 4 bases from J, the junction kept 6 bases outside the gene matches. The CDR3 runs to 15 residues. The CDR3 bases are TGTGCCAGCAGTGAATTTGGGACAGGAAGCTATGGCTACACCTTC. Encoded protein: CASSEFGTGSYGYTF. The variable domain in full, completed from reference TRBV2 and TRBJ1-2, reads EPEVTQTPSHQVTQMGQEVILRCVPISNHLYFYWYRQILGQKVEFLVSFYNNEISEKSEIFDDQFSVERPDGSNFTLKIRSTKLEDSAMYFCASSEFGTGSYGYTFGSGTRLTVV.

The chain uses TRBV19 and TRBJ1-2; D not certain. Trimming cost V 5 bases and J 1 base, with 8 bases left between them. The CDR3 length is 13 residues. The V gene's germline CDR1 is LNHDA and CDR2 SQIVND (reference sequence). The CDR3 region has the DNA TGTGCCAGTAGTCTGGGATTTAACTATGGCTACACCTTC. Its translation is CASSLGFNYGYTF.